What follows is one T cell receptor beta chain and its context. Its specific antigen is unknown. No qualities accompany the bases; no much larger clone lies one base away. This specimen belongs to a study of CD8+ T cells in alopecia areata (dated by TCRdb to 2017 to 2018). About the full investigation: To study T cell clonal expansion in alopecia areata, the researchers applied high-throughput TCRbeta sequencing to both the C3H/HeJ mouse model and human patients. Human TCRbeta sequencing covered scalp tissue and sorted CD4+ and CD8+ peripheral blood T cells from patchy and totalis/universalis alopecia areata patients and healthy controls. Scalp clonality was compared among normal scalp (n=4), patchy alopecia areata scalp (n=8), and alopecia totalis/universalis scalp (n=8). RNA was obtained with the PAXgene miRNA kit for fixed scalp, the miRNeasy kit for PBMCs, and the RNeasy kit for mouse skin. TCRbeta CDR3 regions were amplified by immunoSEQ multiplex PCR with 35 Vbeta forward and 13 Jbeta reverse primers. General study outcomes and caveats: Shared TCR sequences between patients were less evident than in mice, which may be partly attributable to HLA diversity in the patient population. Lesional scalp, especially in alopecia totalis/universalis, showed higher clonality and more expanded CD8+ clones than normal scalp, suggesting antigenic drive. Resident alphabeta T cells in normal human skin are also sequenced, complicating scalp TCR repertoire analysis, unlike mouse skin dominated by gammadelta T cells.

Library creation used the immunoSEQ multiplex PCR assay. To provide template for TCR sequencing, every sample had RNA extracted and reverse transcribed into cDNA. SuperScript III was used for first-strand cDNA synthesis, primed with a 2:1 mix of oligo-dT and random hexamers. A synthetic immune receptor repertoire was used to assess amplification bias, and residual bias was removed computationally. The study's own analysis went as follows. Raw reads were preprocessed for error removal, and CDR3 was defined according to IMGT conventions as running from the conserved cysteine to phenylalanine. To get clonality, Shannon entropy was normalized by log2 of the number of productive unique TCRs and the result was subtracted from 1. Whether scalp clones were CD4 or CD8 was inferred by matching scalp TCRbeta sequences against CD4 and CD8 repertoires sorted from blood. The table comes from immuneACCESS by way of TCRdb, which keeps in-frame sequences with V and J called. Part of the clones is missing from these tables; in studies checked, under half for an unresolved V gene and the rest for unknown reasons. V, J and clone size reflect that table, while D and trimming were determined from the DNA. This sample has fewer than 150,000 clones in its table, and about 61% of those were observed once. The top ten clones comprise around 2.8% of the sample.

CDR1 and CDR2 are drawn from the germline V gene: SQVTM, ANQGSEA. At the junction V is shortened by 6 bases and J by 4 bases, with 15 bases in between. The CDR3 holds 13 amino acids from the cysteine to the phenylalanine. Of all the DNA, just the CDR3 is kept, 39 bases in frame from base 1. PBMCs were separated by density centrifugation and stained for CD3, CD4 and CD8, after which CD4+ and CD8+ T cells were sorted on a FACSAria. Unaffected controls provided scalp biopsies and blood samples. The chain is made from TRBV29-1 and TRBJ1-2; TRBD1 is perhaps the D gene, given 5 matching bases. Sequenced sample: CD4+ T cells sorted from blood. This TCR came from a human donor in good health. The base sequence is TGCAGCGTCCGTCCAGGAGGGACCTATGGCTACACCTTC. Its protein reads: CSVRPGGTYGYTF.